This T cell receptor beta chain was captured in a study of cytomegalovirus exposure and HLA in healthy donors (dated by TCRdb to 2016 to 2017). In terms of the full investigation: According to an earlier analysis of 587 of the donors, roughly 180 million T cells yielded roughly 110 million unique TCR beta sequences and 250 to 350 Gb of sequence data. An early release that covered more than 550 HLA-typed donors contained approximately 300 gigabases of sequencing data and around 85 million unique TCR sequences. Of the 398 genotyped donors, approximately 80% fell in the genetic ancestry cluster associated with self-reported Caucasian donors. The study was designed to test whether signatures of past pathogen exposure could be identified by cataloging public T cell receptors. Using immunosequencing, the study profiled T cell repertoires from 550 to 750 subjects and related those repertoires to cytomegalovirus serostatus. In addition to the first cohort of approximately 670 subjects, a separate validation cohort of 120 different subjects was used. To predict cytomegalovirus infection status, the study brought together high-throughput TCR immunosequencing, statistical association of individual TCRs with disease status, and machine learning. In a later analysis, previously published TCR beta repertoires from more than 500 donors were re-analyzed and high-resolution HLA genotyping was added so that TCR occurrence patterns could be studied. In the later analysis, no new phenotypic data were used to find candidate immune exposures; instead, reliance was placed on TCR beta sequences and their occurrence across donors. In an earlier analysis of roughly 600 of the donors, high-throughput TCR beta sequencing was used to judge whether each TCR beta V gene segment behaved as functional or pseudogenic. Donor age, sex, ethnicity and CMV serostatus were compiled alongside the repertoire data. A later genetic analysis used genome-wide SNP genotypes for about 55% of the 666 donors, treating that subset as a discovery cohort. All discovery cohort repertoires had been generated on a single sequencing platform. HLA typing covered class I and class II loci at four-digit resolution. Typing coverage varied by locus: 629-630 donors for A, B, C, DRB1 and DQB1; 522 for DQA1; 606 for DPA1; roughly 450 for DPB1. Because of strong linkage in the cohort, four to six DR-DQ haplotypes were treated as single units for association and clustering. On average, around 240,000 unique TCR beta nucleotide sequences were sequenced per donor among 398 genotyped donors of the cohort, with around 19% of those sequences being non-productive.

The cohort was made up of approximately 670 healthy bone marrow donors. At the time of sampling, all cohort members were nominally healthy, though unrecorded immune exposures were likely present. The donor was CMV seropositive and belonged to the group of over 250 seropositive cohort members. Every donor gave a peripheral blood sample, and the peripheral blood mononuclear cells from that sample were used for TCR beta sequencing. Genomic DNA was extracted from the blood cell samples with the Qiagen DNeasy Blood Extraction Kit. Results and caveats for the whole study, not just this receptor: A cluster of highly shared sequence variants was judged likely to represent a technical artifact of the sequencing pipeline. A later analysis found that most CMV-associated TCR beta chains appeared HLA-restricted, with HLA associations seemingly driven largely by CMV exposure. According to a later analysis, TCR association rates differed among HLA loci, with DRB1 alleles showing the most associated TCRs and HLA-C alleles showing the fewest. The authors suggested that the approach could potentially be generalized to other disease states and immunological phenotypes. Linkage disequilibrium might explain the correlated functional status among segregating V segments, but an unknown experimental factor could not be ruled out. Roughly uniform sequencing depth across donors was assumed in presence/absence analyses, although this assumption may not hold. Broadly in line with IMGT annotations, most TCR beta V segments showed up in productive rearrangements about 87% or about 30% of the time in an earlier analysis of several hundred of the donors. The classifier was reported to diagnose cytomegalovirus status with high specificity and sensitivity in both the original and validation cohorts. The 87-base-pair reads could not distinguish some IMGT-functional V segments, including TRBV6-2 and TRBV6-3, so those segments were excluded. Strong co-occurrence of HLA alleles, especially DR and DQ, made assigning TCR associations to individual alleles difficult. The only immune exposure information available for the cohort was CMV serostatus. In a later genetic analysis, fewer N-insertions in productive TCRs were reported among donors in an Asian-associated ancestry cluster than the 666-donor mean. While some public TCRs were present in many individuals, most TCR sequences turned up only very rarely across donors. According to a later analysis, parvovirus B19, influenza, CMV and Epstein-Barr virus appeared linked to several top co-occurrence clusters. In the study, 150 to 200 TCR beta chains were listed as associated with cytomegalovirus. In this cohort, only TCR beta chains were sequenced, and detectable features were limited by the absence of alpha or paired-chain data. A further reported finding was that TCR beta sequences accurately predicted the HLA-A and HLA-B alleles for most subjects in the first cohort. A few of the identified cytomegalovirus-associated TCR beta chains were confirmed in vitro to be specific for cytomegalovirus antigens. At a false discovery rate of 0.05, a later analysis linked 15,000 to 20,000 TCR beta sequences to specific HLA alleles. Because some donors lacked HLA typing at each locus, the association tests relied only on the typed subset. Because counts were too low, some 17 rarely observed V segments, including chromosome 9 orphons, were excluded from the earlier analysis of a few hundred of the donors. A later genetic analysis associated a missense DCLRE1C variant with V-gene and J-gene trimming of TCR beta chains, and an independent cohort replicated the association. In a later analysis, HLA-associated TCR beta chains showed more clonal expansion and lower generation probabilities than non-associated chains that were equally common.

As for this clone: Its binding antigen is unknown.

The CDR3 holds 14 amino acids from the cysteine to the phenylalanine. Of all the DNA, just the CDR3 is kept, 42 bases in frame from base 1. The CDR1 and CDR2 encoded by the germline V gene are LGHNA and YNFKEQ. V sheds 3 bases and J sheds 0 bases, leaving 8 bases between their ends. The method was the immunoSEQ multiplex PCR assay. For the multiplex PCR, a mixture combining 60 forward primers for TCR Vbeta segments and 13 reverse primers for TCR Jbeta segments was used. Amplification of the CDR3 region of rearranged TCR beta genes was performed with a multiplex PCR assay on genomic DNA. On the Illumina HiSeq System, the amplified TCR beta libraries were sequenced as 87-base-pair reads. On the study's bioinformatics: In a later analysis, tens of millions of unique TCR beta chains were counted across the roughly 610 repertoires, and roughly 11 million of these chains were shared by at least two donors. Raw reads were error-corrected and collapsed into unique sequences by a nearest-neighbor algorithm in which closely related sequences were merged to remove PCR and sequencing errors. Alignment of CDR3 sequences to IMGT reference sequences was used to assign V, D and J gene segments. For a sequence to be retained, a match of at least six nucleotides was required to both a V gene segment and a J gene segment. Rearrangements were classified as productive when the CDR3 lacked stop codons and remained in frame with V and J, and all other rearrangements were classified as non-productive. CDR3 was defined by IMGT convention, running from the second conserved V-encoded cysteine to the conserved J-encoded phenylalanine. In an earlier analysis of more than 550 of the donors, sequences lacking an unambiguous match to a single V gene segment were excluded. An earlier analysis of several hundred of the donors classified V segments as functional when productive rearrangements were above 56.7% and as segregating when the standard deviation between donors was above 5%. A statistical classification framework was built for diagnosing cytomegalovirus status from the catalog of TCR beta chain sequences. In a later analysis, V and J genes were assigned by comparing TCR nucleotide sequences against IMGT/GENE-DB human TR gene sequences. Using the TCRdist pipeline, a later analysis assigned CDR3 sequences along with most-parsimonious VDJ recombination scenarios. In a later analysis, each TCR beta chain was defined by its CDR3 amino acid sequence together with its V-gene family, and reads without a unique V-gene family were excluded. As a way to deal with suspected cross-contamination and a sequencing artifact, a later analysis dropped 640 or so nucleotide sequences that were highly shared and had low generation probability. In a later analysis, a clonal expansion index was calculated for each public chain from normalized within-repertoire ranks of inferred template counts. A later analysis computed generation probabilities with a VDJ recombination model fitted to out-of-frame rearrangements, and checked the results against IGoR. Hypergeometric tests were used in a later analysis to score TCR-TCR, TCR-HLA and TCR-CMV co-occurrence, with a repertoire-size bias correction applied to the TCR pairs. To estimate false discovery rates, a later analysis permuted the HLA or CMV assignments 20 times. In a later analysis, co-occurring TCRs were grouped with DBSCAN, and TCRdist sequence similarity was added when clustering was performed within HLA-allele-positive subsets. Co-occurrence clustering excluded repertoires with fewer than 30,000 or more than 120,000 public chains, plus five with anomalous nucleotide sharing. This is the immuneACCESS table as TCRdb keeps it, with only in-frame sequences that have V and J called. A part of the clones is gone; compared with another copy, unresolved V genes explain less than half, and the rest is unexplained. From that table come the V and J calls and clone size; the DNA was used to work out D and trimming. This sample's table carries about 210,000 clones. The ten largest clonotypes hold roughly 0.89% of the sample.

The source of this sequence is a woman aged 30 to 39 in good health and CMV-seropositive. This chain is built from TRBV4-2 and TRBJ1-1; no D gene call is confident. Material: PBMCs. The bases read TGTGCCAGCAGCCAGAGTTTTGTGAACACTGAAGCTTTCTTT. Its product reads: CASSQSFVNTEAFF.